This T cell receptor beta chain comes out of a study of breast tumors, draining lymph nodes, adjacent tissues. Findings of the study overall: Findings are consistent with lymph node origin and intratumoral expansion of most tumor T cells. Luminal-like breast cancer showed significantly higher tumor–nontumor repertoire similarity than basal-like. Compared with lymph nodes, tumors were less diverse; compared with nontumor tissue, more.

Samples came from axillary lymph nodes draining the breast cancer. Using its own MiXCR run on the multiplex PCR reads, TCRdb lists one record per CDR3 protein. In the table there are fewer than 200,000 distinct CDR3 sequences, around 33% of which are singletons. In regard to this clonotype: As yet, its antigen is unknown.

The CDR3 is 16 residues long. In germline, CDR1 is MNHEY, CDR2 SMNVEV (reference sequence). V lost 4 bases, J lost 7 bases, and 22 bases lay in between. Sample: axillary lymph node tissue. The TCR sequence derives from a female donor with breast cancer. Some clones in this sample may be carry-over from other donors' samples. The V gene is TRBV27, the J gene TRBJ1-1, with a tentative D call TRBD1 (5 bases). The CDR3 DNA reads TGTGCCAGCAGTTGGGGAAACTTCAGGGCAGTGGGTGAAGCTTTCTTT. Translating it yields CASSWGNFRAVGEAFF.